This is a list of T cell receptor beta chains from one sample in a study of blood T cells in healthy people across ages. TCRdb used MiXCR to reprocess the 5' RACE reads, holding one entry per CDR3 protein. Counted here are 1.5 million to 2 million distinct CDR3 sequences, roughly two fifths occurring once; the ten biggest clones make up under 25%. Input material: blood. All receptors come from a human donor in good health. Both conserved end residues are part of each CDR3. D genes are given only for firm matches. Some rows have no size entry. The others give once, few or many, or a class for an expanded clone.

D gene,J gene,clone size,V gene,CDR3 protein,CDR3 DNA
.,TRBJ1-3,.,TRBV4-3,CASSQEGGAGNTIYF,TGCGCCAGCAGCCAAGAAGGAGGGGCTGGAAACACCATATATTTT
TRBD1,TRBJ1-1,few,TRBV7-2,CASSNRGAAFF,TGTGCCAGCTCGAACAGGGGAGCGGCTTTCTTT
.,TRBJ1-2,few,TRBV28,CASSLSVTPFYGYTF,TGTGCCAGCAGTTTGTCGGTAACACCTTTCTATGGCTACACCTTC
.,TRBJ1-6,.,TRBV11-2,CASSSGGVYNSPLHF,TGTGCCAGCAGCTCCGGCGGGGTCTATAATTCACCCCTCCACTTT
.,TRBJ1-1,.,TRBV27,CASSSGVETEAFF,TGTGCCAGCAGTTCAGGGGTTGAGACTGAAGCTTTCTTT
.,TRBJ1-2,once,TRBV7-2,CASSLELGHGYTF,TGTGCCAGCAGCTTAGAGCTTGGGCATGGCTACACCTTC
TRBD2,TRBJ2-7,few,TRBV5-1,CASSSPTSGGFSYEQYF,TGCGCCAGCAGCTCGCCTACTAGCGGAGGGTTCTCCTACGAGCAGTACTTC
.,TRBJ1-2,few,TRBV4-3,CASSQEPNRDPFYGYTF,TGCGCCAGCAGCCAAGAGCCCAACCGGGACCCCTTCTATGGCTACACCTTC
.,TRBJ1-5,.,TRBV4-3,CASSQEAESSQPQHF,TGCGCCAGCAGCCAAGAAGCGGAGTCAAGTCAGCCCCAGCATTTT
TRBD2,TRBJ2-3,.,TRBV6-5,CASSYSPAGVTDTQYF,TGTGCCAGCAGTTACTCTCCAGCGGGGGTCACAGATACGCAGTATTTT
.,TRBJ1-4,.,TRBV20-1,CSARKDNEKLFF,TGCAGTGCCAGGAAGGATAATGAAAAACTGTTTTTT
.,TRBJ1-1,.,TRBV5-6,CASSFRRRTEAFF,TGTGCCAGCAGCTTTCGTAGGCGCACTGAAGCTTTCTTT